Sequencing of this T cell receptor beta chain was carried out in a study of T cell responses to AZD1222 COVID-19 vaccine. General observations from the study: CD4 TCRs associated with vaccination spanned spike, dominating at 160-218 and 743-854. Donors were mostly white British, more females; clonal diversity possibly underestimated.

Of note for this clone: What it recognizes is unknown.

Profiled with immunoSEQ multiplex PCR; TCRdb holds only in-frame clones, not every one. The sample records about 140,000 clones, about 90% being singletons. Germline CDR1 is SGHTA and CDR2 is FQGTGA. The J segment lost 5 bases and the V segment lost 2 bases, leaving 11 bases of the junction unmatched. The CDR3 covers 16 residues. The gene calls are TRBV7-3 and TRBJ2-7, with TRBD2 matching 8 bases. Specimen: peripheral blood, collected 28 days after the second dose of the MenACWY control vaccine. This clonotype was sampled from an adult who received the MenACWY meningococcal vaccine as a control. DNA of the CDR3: TGTGCCAGCAGCTTATATGTTGAGGCGGGAGGAAACGAGCAGTACTTC. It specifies CASSLYVEAGGNEQYF.